This T cell receptor beta chain was sequenced for a study of T-cell reconstitution after alpha-beta-depleted transplantation in children. The TCRbeta library incorporated unique molecular identifiers. TCRdb re-called the PCR reads through MiXCR, storing one row per CDR3 protein. The repertoire holds 250,000 to 350,000 distinct CDR3 sequences, around 9.6% seen once, with over 9% in the top ten. This clonotype was seen ten or more times. The ends lost 2 bases at V and 0 bases at J; junction bases unmatched: 3. CDR1 and CDR2 from the germline V gene are SGHRS and YFSETQ. The CDR3 contains 15 residues. The chain combines TRBV5-1 with TRBJ2-3; TRBD1 matches at 7 bases. This specimen was PBMCs from the stem cell graft donor, taken from the stem cell graft. This clonotype originated in a human donor who donated a stem cell graft to a child with SCID. CDR3 nucleotides: TGCGCCAGCAGCTTCACGGGACAGAGCACAGATACGCAGTATTTT. Encoded protein: CASSFTGQSTDTQYF.